The source of this T cell receptor (beta chain) is a study of OX40 agonist ivuxolimab in advanced cancers. This CDR3 region has 15 residues. The germline V and J ends were trimmed by 1 base and 2 bases, with 9 bases remaining between them. The germline CDR1 and CDR2 sequences are KGHSH and LQKENI. The data were produced by immunoSEQ multiplex PCR, yet TCRdb's version contains in-frame clones alone and is incomplete. The data hold 100,000 or so clones, with 90% observed a single time. The starting material was CD4+ or CD8+ T cells sorted from blood, obtained in a trial of the OX40 agonist ivuxolimab. This receptor was identified in an adult with an advanced solid tumor such as melanoma, head and neck, liver or kidney cancer. V gene TRBV18 combines with J gene TRBJ1-5; D is perhaps TRBD1 (5 bases). CDR3 in amino acids: CASSPRGDGNQPQHF. The CDR3 nucleotides read TGTGCCAGCTCACCACGAGGGGACGGCAATCAGCCCCAGCATTTT.